These 31 T cell receptor beta chains originate from one sample sequenced in a study of T cells after yellow fever vaccination. One entry per CDR3 protein, called by TCRdb with MiXCR from the 5' RACE reads. The sample lists under 500,000 distinct CDR3 sequences; about 17% were seen once. Specimen: PBMCs, collected before the yellow fever booster vaccination. The receptors were gathered from a man between 18 and 29 years old who received the YFV17D yellow fever vaccine.

The sample holds a few counts of this clonotype. The chain links TRBV7-9 to TRBJ2-2, with D possibly matching TRBD1 (6 bases). V gave up 4 bases and J gave up 9 bases, with 15 bases separating them. Germline CDR1 and CDR2: SEHNR and FQNEAQ (reference sequence). This CDR3 has 14 residues. CDR3: CASSSGTRTWELFF. The CDR3 coding sequence is TGTGCCAGCAGCTCCGGGACACGGACCTGGGAGCTGTTTTTT.

This sequence joins TRBV7-2 and TRBJ1-5; D perhaps matches TRBD1 (5 bases). V lost 5 bases to trimming and J lost 5 bases, with 16 bases between them. The V gene's germline CDR1 is SGHTA and CDR2 FQGNSA. The CDR3 consists of 15 residues. As DNA, the CDR3 is TGTGCCAGCAGCCGAGGTAGGGGTCAGGATCAGCCCCAGCATTTT. It specifies CASSRGRGQDQPQHF.

This clonotype was seen many times. V usage is TRBV20-1 and J usage is TRBJ2-5, with D unclear. The CDR3 is 11 amino acids. V lost 1 base and J 7 bases, leaving 7 bases between the germline ends. Germline V CDR1 and CDR2: DFQATT, SNEGSKA (reference sequence). CDR3 DNA: TGCAGTGCTAGAGTTGTAGCGACCCAGTACTTC. Its protein product is CSARVVATQYF.

The gene calls are TRBV4-2 and TRBJ2-5; 13 bases agree with TRBD2. Germline V gene sequence: CDR1 LGHNA, CDR2 YNFKEQ. V dropped 1 base and J dropped 2; count of bases not matched to a gene: 7. The CDR3 has 18 amino acids. CDR3 region: CASSQAGGLAGLQETQYF. The CDR3 DNA follows: TGTGCCAGCAGCCAAGCGGGGGGACTAGCGGGGCTTCAAGAGACCCAGTACTTC.

The chain carries TRBV11-2 and TRBJ2-7; no firm D call. Germline V gene sequence: CDR1 SGHAT, CDR2 FQNNGV. The CDR3 runs to 12 residues. The V end was cut by 6 bases, the J end by 1 base, with 7 bases between. The CDR3 reads CASSQISYEQYF. CDR3 DNA sequence: TGTGCCAGCAGTCAAATTTCCTACGAGCAGTACTTC.

The J gene is TRBJ1-1, the V gene TRBV20-1, with D perhaps TRBD1 (6 bases). From germline, CDR1 is DFQATT and CDR2 SNEGSKA (reference sequence). The ends were cut back, 4 bases at V and 10 bases at J, with 22 bases in the middle. The CDR3 extends over 14 amino acids. Written as DNA, the CDR3 is TGCAGTGCTACCACCCCGGCAGGGGTGAGGGTAGCTTTCTTT. Translating gives CSATTPAGVRVAFF.

The chain recombines TRBV7-3 with TRBJ2-3, with a tentative D call TRBD1 (6 bases). V lost 2 bases and J 2 bases, leaving 17 bases between the germline ends. The CDR3 has 17 amino acids. The germline V gene has CDR1 SGHTA and CDR2 FQGTGA. Written as DNA, the CDR3 is TGTGCCAGCAGCTTACGGGGACGGACAGCAATCACAGATACGCAGTATTTT. It specifies CASSLRGRTAITDTQYF.

This clonotype was counted only a few times. The chain uses TRBV6-2 or TRBV6-3 and TRBJ2-1; D ambiguous. The CDR3 length is 12 residues. V lost 0 bases and J 6 bases, leaving 3 bases between the germline ends. Germline assignment: CDR1 MNHEY and CDR2 SVGEGT. CDR3 DNA sequence: TGTGCCAGCAGTTACTCCCTCAATGAGCAGTTCTTC. It encodes CASSYSLNEQFF.

This clonotype appeared a few times. The rearrangement links TRBV20-1 to TRBJ2-7; the D gene is possibly TRBD1 (6 bases). The CDR3 is 14 residues long. V shed 5 bases and J shed 5 bases, with 19 bases lying between them. The germline V gene has CDR1 DFQATT and CDR2 SNEGSKA (reference sequence). The DNA for the CDR3 is TGCAGTGCTTGTCGTCAGGGGCCAGGGGACGAGCAGTACTTC. It translates to CSACRQGPGDEQYF.

This chain links TRBV5-1 with TRBJ1-1; TRBD1 matches 9 bases. Unmatched junction bases numbered 4, after V lost 3 bases and J lost 1 base. The CDR3 is made up of 15 amino acids. CDR1 and CDR2 (germline): SGHRS, YFSETQ. The CDR3 DNA follows: TGCGCCAGCAGCTGGGGGGACAGGGAGAACACTGAAGCTTTCTTT. The encoded protein is CASSWGDRENTEAFF.

The chain employs TRBV4-1 and TRBJ2-7, with 11 positions matching TRBD2. The J segment lost 5 bases and the V segment lost 6 bases, leaving 9 bases of the junction unmatched. This CDR3 spans 15 amino acids. Germline-derived CDR1 and CDR2 are MGHRA and YSYEKL. CDR3 loop: CASRRTSGGFDEQYF. The DNA for the CDR3 is TGCGCCAGCAGACGTACTAGCGGGGGCTTCGACGAGCAGTACTTC.

The chain carries TRBV3-1 and TRBJ1-2; D not resolved. This CDR3 spans 14 amino acids. Trimming shortened V by 0 bases and J by 7 bases, and 12 bases separated the two germline ends. CDR1 and CDR2 (germline): LGHDT, YNNKEL (reference sequence). The CDR3 sequence: CASSQDRVSGGYTF. For the CDR3, the DNA is TGTGCCAGCAGCCAAGATCGAGTGTCAGGTGGCTACACCTTC.

There are a few counts of this clonotype. The chain is built from TRBV30 and TRBJ2-1; D ambiguous. Trimming removed 0 bases at V and 6 bases at J, with 9 bases between. Germline loops: CDR1 GTSNPN, CDR2 SVGIG (reference sequence). The CDR3 spans 13 residues. CDR3 DNA: TGTGCCTGGAGTGTAGTGTGGGGCAATGAGCAGTTCTTC. Residues: CAWSVVWGNEQFF.

This clonotype was recorded a few times. The CDR3 bases are TGTGCCAGCAGTAGGGACGGCATCCTTGAAGCTTTCTTT. Protein sequence: CASSRDGILEAFF. The J gene is TRBJ1-1, the V gene TRBV12-3 or TRBV12-4, with TRBD1 as a possible D gene (5 bases). V was shortened by 5 bases and J by 7 bases, with 14 bases between the two germline ends. The CDR3 contains 13 residues.

As for this clonotype: The junction departs from the called germline gene at one end, perhaps through a read error. The chain is built from TRBV6-1 and TRBJ1-2, with 7 bases matching TRBD1. CDR1 MNHNS and CDR2 SASEGT come from the germline V gene. The CDR3 has 12 residues. The CDR3 nucleotides read TGTGCCAGCAGTGAATCCTCCGGGACAGTCATATTC. Translated: CASSESSGTVIF.

This clonotype has only a few counts. This chain joins TRBV5-4 and TRBJ2-3; 11 positions match TRBD2. V trimming: 4 bases; J trimming: 0 bases; junction bases outside the gene matches: 4. The CDR3 runs 16 residues. Germline CDR1 and CDR2: SGHNT and YYREEE (reference sequence). CDR3: CASSLRLAGSTDTQYF. CDR3 in DNA: TGTGCCAGCAGCCTAAGACTAGCGGGGAGCACAGATACGCAGTATTTT. The variable domain in full, completed from reference TRBV5-4 and TRBJ2-3, reads ETGVTQSPTHLIKTRGQQVTLRCSSQSGHNTVSWYQQALGQGPQFIFQYYREEENGRGNFPPRFSGLQFPNYSSELNVNALELDDSALYLCASSLRLAGSTDTQYFGPGTRLTVL.

DNA for the CDR3: TGTGCCAGCAGCTTGACTAGCGGGGGGCCCTATGAGCAGTTCTTC. It yields the protein CASSLTSGGPYEQFF. The V gene is TRBV7-2, the J gene TRBJ2-1, with 13 positions matching TRBD2. Looked up from germline, CDR1 is SGHTA and CDR2 is FQGNSA. The V segment lost 3 bases and the J segment 8 bases; nucleotides outside the gene matches: 4. This CDR3 has 15 amino acids.

The J gene is TRBJ2-1, the V gene TRBV6-2 or TRBV6-3, with TRBD1 matching over 7 bases. CDR1 is MNHEY, CDR2 SVGEGT, per germline. The CDR3 sequence is 12 residues long. Trimming took 5 bases from V and 8 from J; bases not matched to a gene: 3. The CDR3 reads CASSTQGYEQFF. The DNA of the CDR3 is TGTGCCAGCAGTACACAGGGGTATGAGCAGTTCTTC.

This clonotype has only a few counts. This chain uses TRBV7-2 with TRBJ2-5; 7 bases are shared with TRBD2. CDR3 size: 14 residues. Germline CDR1 is SGHTA and CDR2 is FQGNSA. The V and J ends lost 3 bases and 2 bases, in that order; junction bases with no gene match: 3. In nucleotides, the CDR3 is TGTGCCAGCAGCTTCCAGCGGGGACAAGAGACCCAGTACTTC. Its protein product is CASSFQRGQETQYF.

The V gene is TRBV28, the J gene TRBJ1-4; TRBD1 matches 10 bases. Trimming took 6 bases from V and 1 from J; bases not matched to a gene: 8. The CDR3 runs to 17 residues. CDR1 is MDHEN and CDR2 is SYDVKM in the germline V gene. This CDR3 is CASRESDRGITNEKLFF. Written as DNA, the CDR3 is TGTGCCAGCAGGGAATCGGACAGGGGGATAACTAATGAAAAACTGTTTTTT.

This clonotype was seen repeatedly, ten times or more. The genes are TRBV14 and TRBJ1-2; D remains unclear. The CDR3 is 15 residues long. Germline V gives CDR1 SGHDN, CDR2 FVKESK. With 0 bases removed from V and 2 bases from J, the gap between germline ends came to 10 bases. This CDR3 reads CASSQDQEWNYGYTF. The CDR3 DNA reads TGTGCCAGCAGCCAAGATCAGGAGTGGAACTATGGCTACACCTTC. Full variable domain (remainder filled in from reference TRBV14 and TRBJ1-2): EAGVTQFPSHSVIEKGQTVTLRCDPISGHDNLYWYRRVMGKEIKFLLHFVKESKQDESGMPNNRFLAERTGGTYSTLKVQPAELEDSGVYFCASSQDQEWNYGYTFGSGTRLTVV.

J is TRBJ1-1 and V is TRBV12-3 or TRBV12-4, with a possible D match to TRBD1 (5 bases). CDR3 size: 14 residues. V lost 2 bases to trimming and J lost 5 bases, with 12 bases between them. The CDR3 nucleotides are TGTGCCAGCAGTTTACGGCAGGGTTCTACTGAAGCTTTCTTT. This translates into CASSLRQGSTEAFF.

This rearrangement joins TRBV7-7 to TRBJ2-1; D perhaps matches TRBD1 (6 bases). V was pared by 5 bases and J by 9 bases, with 14 bases between. Germline loops: CDR1 SSHAT, CDR2 FNYEAQ (reference sequence). This CDR3 region has 13 residues. CDR3 in DNA: TGTGCCAGCAGCCCAGGGGATGCCAGTGAGCAGTTCTTC. This translates into CASSPGDASEQFF.

A few counts support this clonotype. This chain joins TRBV7-6 and TRBJ1-6; a possible D gene is TRBD1 (6 bases). The CDR3 runs to 15 residues. Deletions cut 1 base from V and 9 bases from J, with 13 bases between. Germline CDR1 is SGHVS and CDR2 is FNYEAQ. CDR3: CASSLGGHRSSPLHF. DNA of the CDR3: TGTGCCAGCAGCTTAGGGGGACACAGGAGTTCACCCCTCCACTTT.

J is TRBJ2-7 and V is TRBV18; perhaps TRBD1 as D (8 bases). The CDR3 loop spans 14 amino acids. Germline CDR1 KGHSH, CDR2 LQKENI. V was pared by 5 bases and J by 4 bases, with 15 bases between. The CDR3 bases are TGTGCCAGCTCAAAGGACAGGGAGGGTTACGAGCAGTACGTC. This gives the protein CASSKDREGYEQYV.

This clonotype was seen only a few times. The gene calls are TRBV7-2 and TRBJ1-2, with TRBD1 matching over 7 bases. This CDR3 is built from 13 residues. Germline CDR1 SGHTA, CDR2 FQGNSA. V lost 7 bases to trimming and J lost 7 bases; unmatched junction nucleotides: 9. The DNA of the CDR3 is TGTGCCAGCACCCTCCGGGACAGTTCTGGCTACACCTTC. The encoded protein is CASTLRDSSGYTF.

The sample holds a few counts of this clonotype. The chain couples TRBV6-5 to TRBJ2-1, with TRBD2 matching 8 bases. CDR1 MNHEY and CDR2 SVGAGI come from the germline V gene. The CDR3 length is 14 residues. The trim removed 3 bases at V and 3 bases at J, leaving 1 base unmatched. CDR3 sequence (DNA): TGTGCCAGCAGTTATAGCGGGGTCTACAATGAGCAGTTCTTC. This gives the protein CASSYSGVYNEQFF.

The chain uses TRBV7-3 and TRBJ2-5; TRBD2 might be the D (7 bases). Germline CDR1 SGHTA, CDR2 FQGTGA. Trimming removed 4 bases at V and 2 bases at J, with 20 bases between. CDR3 length: 17 residues. The CDR3 is CASSSPLGGGPQETQYF. The CDR3 DNA is TGTGCCAGCAGCTCCCCTCTAGGGGGGGGGCCACAAGAGACCCAGTACTTC.

This clonotype was observed a few times. The rearrangement uses TRBV12-3 or TRBV12-4 and TRBJ2-1, with TRBD2 as a possible D gene (5 bases). There are 13 residues in the CDR3. The V and J ends lost 3 bases and 8 bases respectively, with 11 bases between them. The CDR3 reads CASSFSSFDEQFF. The CDR3 DNA reads TGTGCCAGCAGTTTCTCTAGCTTCGATGAGCAGTTCTTC.

In its sample, this clonotype was seen a few times. V gene TRBV11-2 combines with J gene TRBJ2-4, with D tentatively TRBD2 (6 bases). Trimming cost V 6 bases and J 13 bases, with 16 bases left between them. This CDR3 is 12 amino acids long. Germline V CDR1 and CDR2: SGHAT, FQNNGV. The CDR3 reads CASRPDGAGQYF. CDR3 DNA: TGTGCCAGCAGGCCAGACGGTGCGGGACAGTACTTC.

The chain recombines TRBV6-5 with TRBJ2-1; either TRBD1 or TRBD2 may supply D (5 bases each). V was pared by 1 base and J by 9 bases, with 10 bases between. This CDR3 contains 13 residues. Germline assignment: CDR1 MNHEY and CDR2 SVGAGI. CDR3 sequence: CASSYYSGTEQFF. CDR3 sequence (DNA): TGTGCCAGCAGTTACTACTCGGGGACTGAGCAGTTCTTC.